This T cell receptor (beta chain) stems from a study of control samples from healthy donors and cancer patients (dated by TCRdb to about 2020). Notes on this clone: Its recognized antigen is unknown. No base qualities exist here, and no much larger clone lies one base off it.

V loses 5 bases, J loses 8 bases, and the germline ends lie 13 bases apart. From the cysteine up to the phenylalanine, the CDR3 has a length of 13 residues. Of the read, only the CDR3 DNA is kept; its 39 bases are in frame from base 1. Library method: the immunoSEQ multiplex PCR assay. This immuneACCESS table, as held by TCRdb, lists in-frame sequences with V and J called but not all clones. Of the missing ones, under half trace to an unresolved V gene in checked studies; the others have no known cause. The sample records roughly 130,000 clones, approximately 90% of which are singletons. The top ten clonotypes cover about 2.6% of the sample.

The source material was blood. The source of this sequence is a man younger than 35 in good health. The sequence joins TRBV12-3 or TRBV12-4 to TRBJ2-1; the D gene is perhaps TRBD1, from 6 matching bases. The nucleotide sequence reads TGTGCCAGCAGTCTAGGGGGACGGGATGAGCAGTTCTTC. It translates as CASSLGGRDEQFF.